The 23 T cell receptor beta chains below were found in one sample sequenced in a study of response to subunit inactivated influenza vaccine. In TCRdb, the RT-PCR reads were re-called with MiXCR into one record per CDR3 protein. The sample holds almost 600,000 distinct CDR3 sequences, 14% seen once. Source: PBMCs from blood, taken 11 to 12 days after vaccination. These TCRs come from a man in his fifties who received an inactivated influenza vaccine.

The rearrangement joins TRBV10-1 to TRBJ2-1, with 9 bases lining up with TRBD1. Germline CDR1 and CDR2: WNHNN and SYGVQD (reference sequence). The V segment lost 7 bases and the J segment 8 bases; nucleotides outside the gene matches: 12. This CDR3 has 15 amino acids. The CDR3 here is CASTEGDREGDEQFF. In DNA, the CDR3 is TGCGCCAGCACCGAGGGGGACAGGGAGGGGGATGAGCAGTTCTTC.

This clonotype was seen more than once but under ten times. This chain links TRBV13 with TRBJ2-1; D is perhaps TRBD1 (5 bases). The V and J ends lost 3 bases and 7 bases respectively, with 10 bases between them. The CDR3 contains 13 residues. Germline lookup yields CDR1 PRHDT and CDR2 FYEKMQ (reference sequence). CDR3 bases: TGTGCCAGCAGCTTGACAGTTGGAAATGAGCAGTTCTTC. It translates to CASSLTVGNEQFF.

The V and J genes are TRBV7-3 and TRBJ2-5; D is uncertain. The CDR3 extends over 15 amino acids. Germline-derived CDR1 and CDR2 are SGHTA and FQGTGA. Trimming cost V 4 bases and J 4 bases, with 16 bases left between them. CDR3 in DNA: TGTGCCAGCAGCTCGACTCCAGCGTTGGGAGAGACCCAGTACTTC. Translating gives CASSSTPALGETQYF.

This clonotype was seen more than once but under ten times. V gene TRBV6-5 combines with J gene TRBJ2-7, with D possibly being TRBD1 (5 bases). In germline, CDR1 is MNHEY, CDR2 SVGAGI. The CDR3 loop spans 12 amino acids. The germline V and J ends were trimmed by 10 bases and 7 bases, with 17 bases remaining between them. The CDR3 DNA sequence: TGTGCCATTGGGCAGGGAAAAGGGGAGCAGTACTTC. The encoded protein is CAIGQGKGEQYF.

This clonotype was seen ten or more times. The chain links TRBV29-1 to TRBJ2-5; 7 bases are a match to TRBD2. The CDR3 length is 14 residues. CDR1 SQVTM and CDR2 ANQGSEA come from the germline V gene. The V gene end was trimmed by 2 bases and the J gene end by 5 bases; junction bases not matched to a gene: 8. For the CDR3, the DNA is TGCAGCGTTGAATTTCGGCTAGCGGCGGAGACCCAGTACTTC. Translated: CSVEFRLAAETQYF.

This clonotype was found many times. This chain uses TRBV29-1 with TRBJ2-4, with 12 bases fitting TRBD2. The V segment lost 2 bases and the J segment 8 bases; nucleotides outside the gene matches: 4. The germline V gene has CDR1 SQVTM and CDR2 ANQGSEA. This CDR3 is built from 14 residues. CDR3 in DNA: TGCAGCGTTGAAAGGACTAGCGGGATTGACATTCAGTACTTC. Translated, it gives CSVERTSGIDIQYF.

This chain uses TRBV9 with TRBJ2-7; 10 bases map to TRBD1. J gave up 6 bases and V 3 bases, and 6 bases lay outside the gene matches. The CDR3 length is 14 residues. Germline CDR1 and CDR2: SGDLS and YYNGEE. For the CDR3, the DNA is TGTGCCAGCAGCGACCGGGACAGGGGTGGCGAGCAGTACTTC. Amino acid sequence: CASSDRDRGGEQYF.

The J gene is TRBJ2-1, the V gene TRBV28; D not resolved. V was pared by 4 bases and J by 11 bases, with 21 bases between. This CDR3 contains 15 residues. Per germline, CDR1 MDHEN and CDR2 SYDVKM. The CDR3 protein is CASSSTVGWANQQFF. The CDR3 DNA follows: TGTGCCAGCAGTTCCACGGTCGGCTGGGCGAATCAGCAGTTCTTC.

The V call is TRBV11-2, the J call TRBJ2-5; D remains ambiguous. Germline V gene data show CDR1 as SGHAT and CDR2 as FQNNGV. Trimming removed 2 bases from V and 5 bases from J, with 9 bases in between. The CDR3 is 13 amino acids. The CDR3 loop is CASSLSFRETQYF. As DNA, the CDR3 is TGTGCCAGCAGCTTAAGCTTTAGGGAGACCCAGTACTTC.

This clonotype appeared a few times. The CDR3 loop reads CASSGGQLQETQYF. The CDR3 DNA reads as TGCGCCAGCAGTGGGGGACAGCTCCAAGAGACCCAGTACTTC. V gene TRBV5-1 combines with J gene TRBJ2-5, with 7 bases aligning to TRBD1. The V segment lost 5 bases and the J segment 1 base; nucleotides outside the gene matches: 5. This CDR3 is built from 14 residues. In germline, CDR1 is SGHRS, CDR2 YFSETQ.

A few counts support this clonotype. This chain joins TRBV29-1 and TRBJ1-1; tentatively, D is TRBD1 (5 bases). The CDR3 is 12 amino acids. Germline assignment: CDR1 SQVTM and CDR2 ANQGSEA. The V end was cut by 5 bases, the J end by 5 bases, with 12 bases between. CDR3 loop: CSVNGGGTEAFF. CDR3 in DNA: TGCAGCGTTAATGGGGGGGGGACTGAAGCTTTCTTT.

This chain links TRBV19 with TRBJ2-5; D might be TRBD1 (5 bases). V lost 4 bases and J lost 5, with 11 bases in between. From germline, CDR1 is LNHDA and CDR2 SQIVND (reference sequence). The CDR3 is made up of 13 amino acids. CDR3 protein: CASSRQRRETQYF. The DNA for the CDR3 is TGTGCCAGTAGTAGACAGAGGCGGGAGACCCAGTACTTC.

This CDR3 is CASSQMGGKVGEQFF. The CDR3 DNA follows: TGTGCCAGCAGCCAAATGGGCGGGAAAGTTGGCGAGCAGTTCTTC. V gene TRBV3-1 combines with J gene TRBJ2-1, with D possibly TRBD2 on 6 matching bases. The CDR3 has 15 amino acids. Per germline, CDR1 LGHDT and CDR2 YNNKEL (reference sequence). V was cut by 2 bases and J by 10 bases, with 18 bases left in between.

The CDR3: CASKELGLASSGANVLTF. The CDR3 DNA reads TGTGCCAGCAAAGAGCTTGGACTAGCGTCTTCTGGGGCCAACGTCCTGACTTTC. The V gene is TRBV27, the J gene TRBJ2-6; the match to TRBD2 covers 9 bases. Germline V lookup: CDR1 MNHEY, CDR2 SMNVEV (reference sequence). This CDR3 region has 18 residues. Germline trimming cut 7 bases from V and 1 base from J; bases unmatched to any gene: 11.

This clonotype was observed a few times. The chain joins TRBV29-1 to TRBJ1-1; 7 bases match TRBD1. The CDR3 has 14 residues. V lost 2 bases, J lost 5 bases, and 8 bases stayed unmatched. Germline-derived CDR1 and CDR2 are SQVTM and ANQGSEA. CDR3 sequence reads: CSVESVRGRTEAFF. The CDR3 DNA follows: TGCAGCGTTGAATCTGTGAGGGGGCGAACTGAAGCTTTCTTT. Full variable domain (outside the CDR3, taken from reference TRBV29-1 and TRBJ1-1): SAVISQKPSRDICQRGTSLTIQCQVDSQVTMMFWYRQQPGQSLTLIATANQGSEATYESGFVIDKFPISRPNLTFSTLTVSNMSPEDSSIYLCSVESVRGRTEAFFGQGTRLTVV.

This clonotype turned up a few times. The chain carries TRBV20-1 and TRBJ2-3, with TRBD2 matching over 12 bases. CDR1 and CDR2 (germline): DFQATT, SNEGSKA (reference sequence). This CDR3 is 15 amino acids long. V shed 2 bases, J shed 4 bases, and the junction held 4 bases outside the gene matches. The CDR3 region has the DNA TGCAGTGCTAGACCTCTAGCGGGAGGGGCAGATACGCAGTATTTT. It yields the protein CSARPLAGGADTQYF.

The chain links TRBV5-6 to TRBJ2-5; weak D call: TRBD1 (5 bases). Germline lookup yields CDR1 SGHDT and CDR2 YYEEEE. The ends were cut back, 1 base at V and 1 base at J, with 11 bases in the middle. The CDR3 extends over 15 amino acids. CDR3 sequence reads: CASSLISGAQETQYF. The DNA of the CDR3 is TGTGCCAGCAGCTTGATCTCTGGGGCCCAAGAGACCCAGTACTTC.

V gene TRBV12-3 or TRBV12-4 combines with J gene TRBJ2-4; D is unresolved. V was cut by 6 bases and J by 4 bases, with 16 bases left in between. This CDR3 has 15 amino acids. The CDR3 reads CASSHDVNRKNIQYF. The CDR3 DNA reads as TGTGCCAGCAGCCACGACGTAAACCGAAAAAACATTCAGTACTTC.

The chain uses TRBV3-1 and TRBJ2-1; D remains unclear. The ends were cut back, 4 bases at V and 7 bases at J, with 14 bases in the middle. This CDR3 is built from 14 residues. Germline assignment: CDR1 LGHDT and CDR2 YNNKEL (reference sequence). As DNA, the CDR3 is TGTGCCAGCAGCCTTGGACGGCTTGGGAATGAGCAGTTCTTC. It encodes CASSLGRLGNEQFF.

This chain's CDR3 is CASSSGQGLTF. The CDR3 DNA follows: TGTGCCAGCAGCTCGGGACAGGGCCTCACCTTC. The chain is built from TRBV7-2 and TRBJ1-2; 9 bases fit TRBD1. V was pared by 4 bases and J by 13 bases, with 4 bases of the junction left unmatched. Per the germline V gene, CDR1 is SGHTA and CDR2 is FQGNSA. The CDR3 loop spans 11 amino acids.

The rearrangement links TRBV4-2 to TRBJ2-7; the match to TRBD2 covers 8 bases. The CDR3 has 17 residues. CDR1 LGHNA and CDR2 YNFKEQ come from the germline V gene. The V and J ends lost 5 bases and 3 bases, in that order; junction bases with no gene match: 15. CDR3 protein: CASSSTAGKRGHYEQYF. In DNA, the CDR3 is TGTGCCAGCAGCTCCACAGCGGGGAAGCGGGGGCACTACGAGCAGTACTTC.

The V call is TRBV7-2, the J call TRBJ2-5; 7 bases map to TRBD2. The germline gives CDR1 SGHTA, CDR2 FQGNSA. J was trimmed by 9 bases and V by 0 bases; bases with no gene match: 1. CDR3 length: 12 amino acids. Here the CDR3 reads CASSLARGAQYF. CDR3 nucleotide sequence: TGTGCCAGCAGCTTAGCTCGGGGGGCCCAGTACTTC.

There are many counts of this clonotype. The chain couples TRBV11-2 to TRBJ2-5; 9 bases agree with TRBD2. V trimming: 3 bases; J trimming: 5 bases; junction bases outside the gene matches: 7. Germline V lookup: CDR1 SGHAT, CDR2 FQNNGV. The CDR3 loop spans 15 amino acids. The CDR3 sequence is CASSLLAGPGETQYF. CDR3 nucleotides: TGTGCCAGCAGCTTGCTAGCGGGGCCTGGGGAGACCCAGTACTTC.